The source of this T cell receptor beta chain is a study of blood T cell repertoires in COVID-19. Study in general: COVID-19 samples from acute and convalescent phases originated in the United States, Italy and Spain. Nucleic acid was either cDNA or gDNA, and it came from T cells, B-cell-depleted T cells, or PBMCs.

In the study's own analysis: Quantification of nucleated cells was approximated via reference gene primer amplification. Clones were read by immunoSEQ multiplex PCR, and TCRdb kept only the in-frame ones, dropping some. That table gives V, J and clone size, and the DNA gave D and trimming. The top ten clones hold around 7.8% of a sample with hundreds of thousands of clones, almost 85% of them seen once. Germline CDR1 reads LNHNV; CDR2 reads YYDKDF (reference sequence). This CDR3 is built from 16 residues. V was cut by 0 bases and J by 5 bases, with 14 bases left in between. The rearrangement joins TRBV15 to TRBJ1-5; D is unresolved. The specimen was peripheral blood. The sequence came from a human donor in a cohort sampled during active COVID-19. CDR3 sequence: CATSRDRYGGDQPQHF. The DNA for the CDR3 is TGTGCCACCAGCAGAGATCGTTACGGCGGAGATCAGCCCCAGCATTTT.